The 20 T cell receptor beta chains listed next were all sequenced from one sample in a study of T cell repertoires in cytomegalovirus infection. MiXCR was run by TCRdb on the reads, yielding one entry per CDR3 protein. In the table there are 300,000 to 400,000 distinct CDR3 sequences, around 25% of which are singletons. Their antigen targets remain unknown. This material consisted of cultured PBMCs, taken from culture after CMV antigen stimulation. Every receptor here comes from a human donor in good health (CMV status not recorded). Some clones in this sample may be carry-over from other donors' samples.

This clonotype was seen at least ten times. The chain carries TRBV7-6 and TRBJ2-7; the match to TRBD1 covers 10 bases. This CDR3 has 15 amino acids. Losses at the gene ends were 2 bases for V and 4 bases for J; bases not matched to a gene: 5. Germline V CDR1 and CDR2: SGHVS, FNYEAQ. The CDR3 sequence is CASSLYRTGGYEQYF. The CDR3 DNA reads TGTGCCAGCAGCTTATATCGGACAGGGGGTTACGAGCAGTACTTC. Filled out from reference TRBV7-6 and TRBJ2-7, the complete variable domain reads GAGVSQSPRYKVTKRGQDVALRCDPISGHVSLYWYRQALGQGPEFLTYFNYEAQQDKSGLPNDRFSAERPEGSISTLTIQRTEQRDSAMYRCASSLYRTGGYEQYFGPGTRLTVT.

This clonotype has more than one count but fewer than ten. The chain combines TRBV7-9 with TRBJ1-2; D is undetermined. CDR3 size: 13 residues. Trimming removed 5 bases at V and 5 bases at J, with 12 bases between. Germline V gene data show CDR1 as SEHNR and CDR2 as FQNEAQ (reference sequence). CDR3 loop: CASSTDTRYGYTF. CDR3 sequence (DNA): TGTGCCAGCAGCACCGACACACGGTATGGCTACACCTTC.

The table lists this clonotype with a few counts. The chain has TRBV6-1 and TRBJ2-3; 7 nucleotides line up with TRBD2. The trim removed 2 bases at V and 4 bases at J, leaving 9 bases unmatched. CDR3 length equals 16 residues. The germline V gene has CDR1 MNHNS and CDR2 SASEGT. CDR3 DNA sequence: TGTGCCAGCAGTGAAACCCCCCAGGGAGGGGCAGATACGCAGTATTTT. Translation: CASSETPQGGADTQYF.

V and J are TRBV25-1 and TRBJ1-1; perhaps TRBD1 as D (5 bases). Trimming removed 1 base at V and 1 base at J, with 7 bases between. The length of the CDR3 is 14 residues. Germline CDR1 and CDR2: MGHDK and SYGVNS. DNA of the CDR3: TGTGCCAGCAGTGAATTCAGGGCGAACACTGAAGCTTTCTTT. It codes for CASSEFRANTEAFF.

CDR3 protein: CSAKREGYEQYF. The DNA of the CDR3 is TGCAGTGCTAAGCGGGAGGGCTACGAGCAGTACTTC. This rearrangement joins TRBV20-1 to TRBJ2-7; 10 bases fit TRBD2. This CDR3 comprises 12 residues. The J segment lost 3 bases and the V segment lost 4 bases, leaving 0 bases of the junction unmatched. From germline, CDR1 is DFQATT and CDR2 SNEGSKA (reference sequence).

This clonotype was picked up one time. The chain has TRBV4-1 and TRBJ1-2, with 10 bases aligning to TRBD1. Germline V gene lookup returns CDR1 MGHRA and CDR2 YSYEKL. Trimming removed 1 base from V and 8 bases from J; junction bases left unmatched: 1. The CDR3 contains 13 residues. CDR3 residues: CASSQATGGGYTF. The CDR3 DNA is TGCGCCAGCAGCCAAGCGACAGGGGGCGGCTACACCTTC.

V and J are TRBV7-9 and TRBJ1-4; 8 positions match TRBD1. The CDR3 length is 15 residues. Germline V CDR1 and CDR2: SEHNR, FQNEAQ (reference sequence). Trimming took 4 bases from V and 5 from J; bases not matched to a gene: 6. The CDR3 spells CASSSRQGQNEKLFF. In nucleotides, the CDR3 is TGTGCCAGCAGCTCACGACAGGGGCAAAATGAAAAACTGTTTTTT.

This chain links TRBV28 with TRBJ2-7, with a weak D call TRBD2 (5 bases). Germline CDR1 and CDR2: MDHEN and SYDVKM. The V gene lost 7 bases and the J gene lost 5 bases, with 15 bases spanning the gap. This CDR3 has 13 amino acids. In DNA, the CDR3 is TGTGCCAGCACCCAGGTCGGACTCGACGAGCAGTACTTC. Translating gives CASTQVGLDEQYF.

The sample holds a few counts of this clonotype. The chain has TRBV29-1 and TRBJ2-7; the D call may be TRBD1 or TRBD2 (5 bases each). The CDR3 is made up of 13 amino acids. Looked up from germline, CDR1 is SQVTM and CDR2 is ANQGSEA. V gave up 4 bases and J gave up 3 bases, with 13 bases separating them. CDR3: CSVAAGTDYEQYV. CDR3 nucleotides: TGCAGCGTTGCTGCCGGGACGGACTACGAGCAGTACGTC.

The genes are TRBV5-1 and TRBJ2-3; D is tentatively TRBD1 or TRBD2 (6 bases each). Deletions cut 0 bases from V and 0 bases from J, with 11 bases between. CDR1 and CDR2 from the germline V gene are SGHRS and YFSETQ. CDR3 length: 16 residues. The CDR3 bases are TGCGCCAGCAGCTTGGAAGGGGGGCCCAGCACAGATACGCAGTATTTT. Protein sequence: CASSLEGGPSTDTQYF.

In this sample, this clonotype turned up a few times. The rearrangement uses TRBV6-1 and TRBJ2-1; 12 nucleotides align to TRBD1. There are 16 residues in the CDR3. The J segment lost 5 bases and the V segment lost 2 bases, leaving 4 bases of the junction unmatched. Germline V gives CDR1 MNHNS, CDR2 SASEGT. The CDR3 loop reads CASSEPGQGAHNEQFF. In DNA, the CDR3 is TGTGCCAGCAGTGAACCGGGACAGGGGGCCCACAATGAGCAGTTCTTC.

This clonotype was seen many times. The rearrangement uses TRBV28 and TRBJ2-2, with D perhaps TRBD1 or TRBD2 (5 bases each). V shed 7 bases and J shed 3 bases, with 15 bases lying between them. From germline, CDR1 is MDHEN and CDR2 SYDVKM. The CDR3 has 15 amino acids. In DNA, the CDR3 is TGTGCCAGCAACGTAGGGACCAGCCACACCGGGGAGCTGTTTTTT. The encoded protein is CASNVGTSHTGELFF.

V is TRBV28 and J is TRBJ2-2; 11 nucleotides agree with TRBD2. Germline V gene data show CDR1 as MDHEN and CDR2 as SYDVKM. The CDR3 is 21 amino acids. Unmatched junction bases numbered 16, after V lost 3 bases and J lost 1 base. The CDR3 reads CASSFITWGLAEPKNTGELFF. The CDR3 nucleotides are TGTGCCAGCAGTTTTATAACCTGGGGACTAGCGGAGCCAAAGAACACCGGGGAGCTGTTTTTT.

This clonotype occurred many times. The V gene is TRBV28, the J gene TRBJ1-2; D not resolved. The V gene's germline CDR1 is MDHEN and CDR2 SYDVKM. Deletions cut 4 bases from V and 8 bases from J, with 17 bases between. There are 14 residues in the CDR3. CDR3 loop: CASSSGIPLGGYTF. The DNA of the CDR3 is TGTGCCAGCAGTTCCGGGATTCCCCTCGGGGGCTACACCTTC.

The chain joins TRBV20-1 to TRBJ2-2; D remains ambiguous. This CDR3 has 10 residues. Looked up from germline, CDR1 is DFQATT and CDR2 is SNEGSKA (reference sequence). The CDR3 spells CRQRTGELFF. CDR3 in DNA: TGCAGGCAACGCACCGGGGAGCTGTTTTTT.

This clonotype was observed at least ten times. The chain employs TRBV6-1 and TRBJ1-5; 7 bases agree with TRBD1. Germline CDR1 is MNHNS and CDR2 is SASEGT. The CDR3 length is 16 residues. V was pared by 3 bases and J by 2 bases, with 7 bases of the junction left unmatched. The CDR3 region is CASSEGEGGGNQPQHF. As DNA, the CDR3 is TGTGCCAGCAGTGAGGGGGAAGGGGGCGGCAATCAGCCCCAGCATTTT.

This clonotype was observed a handful of times. The chain has TRBV7-8 and TRBJ1-2, with a possible D match to TRBD1 (5 bases). The CDR3 is made up of 16 amino acids. V gave up 0 bases and J gave up 6 bases, with 17 bases separating them. Germline loops: CDR1 SGHVS, CDR2 FQNEAQ. CDR3 nucleotides: TGTGCCAGCAGCTTAGCGCTTAACAGGATAGTCGATGGCTACACCTTC. Protein product: CASSLALNRIVDGYTF.

This rearrangement joins TRBV2 to TRBJ2-7; 9 bases match TRBD1. Trimming took 9 bases from V and 5 from J; bases not matched to a gene: 14. CDR3 length equals 15 residues. CDR1 SNHLY and CDR2 FYNNEI come from the germline V gene. The CDR3 coding sequence is TGTGCCAGGGGGATAACCGGGACAGGGAATCACGAGCAGTACTTC. Amino acid sequence: CARGITGTGNHEQYF.

There are many counts of this clonotype. The J gene is TRBJ1-1, the V gene TRBV7-6; the D is unclear. This CDR3 is built from 14 residues. Looked up from germline, CDR1 is SGHVS and CDR2 is FNYEAQ. Trimming left V 1 base short and J 2 bases short, with 8 bases between. CDR3 region: CASSLGWRNTEAFF. The CDR3 DNA reads as TGTGCCAGCAGCTTAGGGTGGCGTAACACTGAAGCTTTCTTT.

About this clonotype itself: A read error may be the cause here, since a much bigger clone is one base away. The rearrangement links TRBV7-2 to TRBJ2-1; D is ambiguous. CDR1 is SGHTA and CDR2 is FQGNSA in the germline V gene. The CDR3 has 13 residues. The CDR3 DNA reads as TGTGCCAGCAGCGTCGGACGGTTCAATGCGCAGTTCTTC. It is translated as CASSVGRFNAQFF. The full variable domain, with the rest looked up from reference TRBV7-2 and TRBJ2-1, is GAGVSQSPSNKVTEKGKDVELRCDPISGHTALYWYRQSLGQGLEFLIYFQGNSAPDKSGLPSDRFSAERTGGSVSTLTIQRTQQEDSAVYLCASSVGRFNAQFFGPGTRLTVL.